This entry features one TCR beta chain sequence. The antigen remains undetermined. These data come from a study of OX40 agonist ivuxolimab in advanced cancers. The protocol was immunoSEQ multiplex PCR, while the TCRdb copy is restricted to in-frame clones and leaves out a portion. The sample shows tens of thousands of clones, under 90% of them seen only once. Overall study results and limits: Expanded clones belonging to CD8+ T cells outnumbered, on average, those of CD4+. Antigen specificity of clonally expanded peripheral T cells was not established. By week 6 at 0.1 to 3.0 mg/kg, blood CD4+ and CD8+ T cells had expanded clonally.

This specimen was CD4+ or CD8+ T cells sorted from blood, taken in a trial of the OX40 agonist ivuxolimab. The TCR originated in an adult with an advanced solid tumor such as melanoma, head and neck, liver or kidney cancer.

CDR3 nucleotide sequence: TGTGCCAGCAGCTTAACCAGTAGCGGGGCCGGCACAGATACGCAGTATTTT. As protein: CASSLTSSGAGTDTQYF. V is TRBV7-3 and J is TRBJ2-3; 8 bases are a match to TRBD2. V gave up 0 bases and J gave up 1 base; unmatched junction bases: 6. Germline V CDR1 and CDR2: SGHTA, FQGTGA. The CDR3 covers 17 residues.